What follows are 30 T cell receptor beta chains derived from one specimen sequenced in a study of blood T cell repertoires in COVID-19. Some clones are missing from TCRdb's copy, which holds only in-frame ones; the method was immunoSEQ multiplex PCR. Among some 300,000 clones listed, 86% were seen once. The sample comprised peripheral blood. These receptor sequences come from a woman aged 70-85 years with COVID-19, enrolled during active disease.

The chain recombines TRBV9 with TRBJ2-1; no clear D. Trimming removed 4 bases from V and 2 bases from J, with 13 bases in between. This CDR3 is built from 15 residues. From germline, CDR1 is SGDLS and CDR2 YYNGEE. In DNA, the CDR3 is TGTGCCAGCAGCCTGCTATCGACAACCTACAATGAGCAGTTCTTC. Protein sequence: CASSLLSTTYNEQFF. Complete variable domain (other parts from reference TRBV9 and TRBJ2-1): DSGVTQTPKHLITATGQRVTLRCSPRSGDLSVYWYQQSLDQGLQFLIQYYNGEERAKGNILERFSAQQFPDLHSELNLSSLELGDSALYFCASSLLSTTYNEQFFGPGTRLTVL.

V usage is TRBV7-2 and J usage is TRBJ1-4; D perhaps matches TRBD1 (6 bases). CDR1 SGHTA and CDR2 FQGNSA come from the germline V gene. The V end lost 7 bases, the J end lost 7 bases, and 16 bases lay between the germline ends. CDR3 length: 14 residues. The CDR3, as DNA: TGTGCCAGCAACACGCGGGGGGGCCGTGAAAAACTGTTTTTT. This encodes CASNTRGGREKLFF.

The chain recombines TRBV5-1 with TRBJ2-1, with 11 bases that match TRBD2. The germline CDR1 and CDR2 sequences are SGHRS and YFSETQ. The CDR3 covers 14 residues. Unmatched junction bases numbered 3, after V lost 2 bases and J lost 8 bases. CDR3 in amino acids: CASSFLGLADEQFF. In DNA form, the CDR3 reads TGCGCCAGCAGCTTCCTGGGACTAGCGGATGAGCAGTTCTTC.

This clone was found a few times. This sequence joins TRBV11-3 and TRBJ2-3; D is undetermined. The germline V gene has CDR1 SGHNT and CDR2 YENEEA. This CDR3 comprises 15 residues. V lost 1 base, J lost 2 bases, and 10 bases lay in between. CDR3 protein: CASSLAPGATDTQYF. The DNA for the CDR3 is TGTGCCAGCAGCTTAGCCCCGGGTGCCACAGATACGCAGTATTTT.

This clone was counted a few times. V is TRBV7-9 and J is TRBJ1-1; D ambiguous. The CDR3 consists of 14 residues. Germline V gene data show CDR1 as SEHNR and CDR2 as FQNEAQ (reference sequence). Trimming left V 2 bases short and J 4 bases short, with 11 bases between. The chain's CDR3 is CASSLPGISTEAFF. The CDR3 bases are TGTGCCAGCAGCTTACCGGGGATCAGCACTGAAGCTTTCTTT.

The chain employs TRBV30 and TRBJ1-5; D is unresolved. The germline V gene encodes CDR1 GTSNPN and CDR2 SVGIG (reference sequence). The CDR3 is made up of 12 amino acids. V lost 3 bases and J lost 4, with 7 bases in between. CDR3 residues: CAWSPGNQPQHF. The CDR3 nucleotides read TGTGCCTGGAGCCCGGGGAATCAGCCCCAGCATTTT.

This chain joins TRBV11-2 and TRBJ2-1; 8 nucleotides line up with TRBD2. Germline V CDR1 and CDR2: SGHAT, FQNNGV. The CDR3 is 15 amino acids. The junction had 5 bases not matched to a gene; V was cut back by 1 base and J by 6 bases. The CDR3 region has the DNA TGTGCCAGCAGCTTAGGAGCGGGGGAGAGCAATGAGCAGTTCTTC. Translation: CASSLGAGESNEQFF.

The genes are TRBV21-1 and TRBJ2-4; no check of the table's D call, TRBD1, against the DNA was made. TRBV21-1 is tagged as a pseudogene. The CDR3 is 18 amino acids. The DNA of the CDR3 is TGTGCCAGAGAACTTCGGACAGGGGAGAGAATTGGCAAAAACATTCAGTACTTC. Protein sequence: CARELRTGERIGKNIQYF.

CDR3 in amino acids: CAIRQDSLNTEAFF. The CDR3 DNA is TGTGCCATCAGACAGGACAGCTTGAACACTGAAGCTTTCTTT. This chain uses TRBV10-3 with TRBJ1-1; TRBD1 might be the D (6 bases). Germline values: CDR1 ENHRY, CDR2 SYGVKD. The V and J ends lost 6 bases and 0 bases respectively, with 11 bases between them. The CDR3 is made up of 14 amino acids.

The J gene is TRBJ1-1, the V gene TRBV29-1, with 7 bases lining up with TRBD1. In germline, CDR1 is SQVTM, CDR2 ANQGSEA. The CDR3 has 11 amino acids. V lost 1 base and J lost 11; bases outside the gene matches: 4. The CDR3 is CSVEGGGEAFF. The CDR3 region has the DNA TGCAGCGTTGAAGGAGGGGGCGAGGCTTTCTTT.

The chain has TRBV5-4 and TRBJ2-1; 9 bases are a match to TRBD2. The germline V gene encodes CDR1 SGHNT and CDR2 YYREEE (reference sequence). V trimming: 3 bases; J trimming: 6 bases; junction bases outside the gene matches: 13. The CDR3 extends over 17 amino acids. The CDR3 nucleotides are TGTGCCAGCAGCTCCCGAGTTGGAGCGGGGGGAAGCAATGAGCAGTTCTTC. Translation gives CASSSRVGAGGSNEQFF.

The rearrangement uses TRBV4-1 and TRBJ2-1; 8 nucleotides align to TRBD2. In germline, CDR1 is MGHRA, CDR2 YSYEKL. The CDR3 runs 16 residues. J lost 2 bases, V lost 1 base, and 4 bases had no gene match. CDR3 sequence (DNA): TGCGCCAGCAGCCAAGGTAGCGGGGCCCCCTACAATGAGCAGTTCTTC. Protein sequence: CASSQGSGAPYNEQFF.

This clone was counted a single time. The chain is built from TRBV6-5 and TRBJ1-2, with a possible D match to TRBD1 (5 bases). The CDR3 runs to 13 residues. The V gene's germline CDR1 is MNHEY and CDR2 SVGAGI. Between the trimmed V and J ends, which lost 6 bases and 4 bases, there was a span of 12 bases. The CDR3 DNA reads as TGTGCCAGCAGCCGCAGGGCTAGCTATGGCTACACCTTC. This encodes CASSRRASYGYTF.

This clone was seen only once. The rearrangement joins TRBV30 to TRBJ1-3; D is uncertain. V was trimmed by 8 bases and J by 2 bases, leaving 16 bases between them. Germline CDR1 is GTSNPN and CDR2 is SVGIG (reference sequence). The CDR3 consists of 14 residues. CDR3: CAGEFGFAGNTIYF. CDR3 bases: TGTGCCGGAGAATTTGGTTTTGCTGGAAACACCATATATTTT.

This clone came up once. This chain uses TRBV6-5 with TRBJ2-2, with D possibly TRBD2 on 5 matching bases. Deletions cut 8 bases from V and 3 bases from J, with 13 bases between. Germline V lookup: CDR1 MNHEY, CDR2 SVGAGI. The CDR3 covers 14 residues. The CDR3 bases are TGTGCCAGCGTACGTGTGAGGGACACCGGGGAGCTGTTTTTT. Its translation: CASVRVRDTGELFF.

The chain carries TRBV4-2 and TRBJ2-7; D is undetermined. Germline values: CDR1 LGHNA, CDR2 YNFKEQ. V was shortened by 0 bases and J by 3 bases, with 12 bases between the two germline ends. The CDR3 runs to 15 residues. As DNA, the CDR3 is TGTGCCAGCAGCCAAGATGGGCAGGCCGGCTACGAGCAGTACTTC. It specifies CASSQDGQAGYEQYF.

The CDR3: CASSGGFSRGTDTQYF. CDR3 DNA sequence: TGTGCCAGCAGCGGGGGGTTTAGCAGGGGAACAGATACGCAGTATTTT. V usage is TRBV9 and J usage is TRBJ2-3, with D tentatively TRBD1 (6 bases). Deletions cut 3 bases from V and 3 bases from J, with 17 bases between. The CDR3 sequence is 16 residues long. Germline lookup yields CDR1 SGDLS and CDR2 YYNGEE.

V is TRBV5-1 and J is TRBJ1-2; D not resolved. The V gene lost 0 bases and the J gene lost 2 bases, with 8 bases spanning the gap. Germline assignment: CDR1 SGHRS and CDR2 YFSETQ. The CDR3 covers 14 residues. In nucleotides, the CDR3 is TGCGCCAGCAGCTTGGAAGCCGGGAACTATGGCTACACCTTC. This gives the protein CASSLEAGNYGYTF.

The CDR3 loop is CASSLRRPGTGNGSYEQYF. The DNA for the CDR3 is TGTGCCAGCAGCCTAAGACGTCCCGGGACAGGGAACGGCTCCTACGAGCAGTACTTC. The chain uses TRBV7-8 and TRBJ2-7; TRBD1 matches 9 bases. The germline V gene encodes CDR1 SGHVS and CDR2 FQNEAQ. V gave up 5 bases and J gave up 0 bases; unmatched junction bases: 17. There are 19 residues in the CDR3.

The V gene is TRBV2, the J gene TRBJ2-3, with 7 bases aligning to TRBD2. The CDR3 totals 12 residues. The J segment lost 9 bases and the V segment lost 5 bases, leaving 5 bases of the junction unmatched. Germline V gives CDR1 SNHLY, CDR2 FYNNEI. The CDR3 DNA reads TGTGCCAGCAGTCTACTAGCGAAGACGCAGTATTTT. Translating gives CASSLLAKTQYF.

The CDR3 here is CASSHRTQGVRGNTIYF. The DNA of the CDR3 is TGCGCCAGCAGCCATCGGACACAGGGGGTAAGAGGAAACACCATATATTTT. The chain has TRBV5-1 and TRBJ1-3; 8 nucleotides agree with TRBD1. From germline, CDR1 is SGHRS and CDR2 YFSETQ. This CDR3 comprises 17 residues. V was pared by 4 bases and J by 4 bases, with 13 bases of the junction left unmatched.

The chain carries TRBV7-3 and TRBJ2-5; 8 nucleotides agree with TRBD2. CDR3 size: 15 residues. J lost 4 bases, V lost 3 bases, and 7 bases had no gene match. Germline V gene sequence: CDR1 SGHTA, CDR2 FQGTGA. CDR3 sequence: CASSFSSGGGETQYF. The CDR3 nucleotides are TGTGCCAGCAGCTTTAGCAGCGGGGGAGGAGAGACCCAGTACTTC.

In its sample, this clone was seen once. V gene TRBV9 combines with J gene TRBJ1-2, with 9 bases matching TRBD1. The CDR3 sequence is 15 residues long. V lost 3 bases, J lost 4 bases, and 7 bases stayed unmatched. Germline V gene sequence: CDR1 SGDLS, CDR2 YYNGEE. The CDR3: CASSEQGALVYGYTF. In nucleotides, the CDR3 is TGTGCCAGCAGCGAACAGGGGGCGCTTGTCTATGGCTACACCTTC. Full variable domain (rest looked up from reference TRBV9 and TRBJ1-2): DSGVTQTPKHLITATGQRVTLRCSPRSGDLSVYWYQQSLDQGLQFLIQYYNGEERAKGNILERFSAQQFPDLHSELNLSSLELGDSALYFCASSEQGALVYGYTFGSGTRLTVV.

The rearrangement links TRBV3-1 (or the pseudogene TRBV3-2) to TRBJ1-2, with D perhaps matching TRBD1 (5 bases). Germline CDR1 reads LGHDT; CDR2 reads YNNKEL (reference sequence). The CDR3 spans 15 residues. V gave up 1 base and J gave up 7 bases, with 16 bases separating them. The CDR3 nucleotides read TGTGCCAGCAGCCAAGGGCGGGGGGAGGCTCGTGGCTACACCTTC. As protein: CASSQGRGEARGYTF.

Comment on this clone: This sample includes further DNA sequences coding for the same CDR3. This chain uses TRBV12-3 or TRBV12-4 with TRBJ2-3; D gene uncertain. The V end was cut by 8 bases, the J end by 4 bases, with 7 bases between. The CDR3 spans 11 residues. CDR3 sequence: CASSLSDTQYF. Written as DNA, the CDR3 is TGTGCCAGCTCTCTCTCAGATACGCAGTATTTT.

The chain joins TRBV29-1 to TRBJ1-2, with a possible D match to TRBD1 (6 bases). Trimming took off 3 bases at V and 4 bases at J, with 18 bases between the two ends. CDR1 and CDR2 (germline): SQVTM, ANQGSEA. The CDR3 sequence is 15 residues long. CDR3 DNA sequence: TGCAGCGTTGATCCCCACAGGGAGGGGATCTATGGCTACACCTTC. It translates to CSVDPHREGIYGYTF.

The chain is built from TRBV18 and TRBJ2-5, with D tentatively TRBD2 (6 bases). The CDR3 is 14 amino acids. The germline V gene encodes CDR1 KGHSH and CDR2 LQKENI. V shed 1 base and J shed 4 bases, with 10 bases lying between them. CDR3 protein: CASSPLAAAETQYF. CDR3 nucleotide sequence: TGTGCCAGCTCACCACTAGCGGCGGCAGAGACCCAGTACTTC.

The V gene is TRBV19, the J gene TRBJ1-5; no clear D gene. The CDR3 spans 12 residues. V dropped 8 bases and J dropped 1 base, with 6 bases sitting between them. Germline V gives CDR1 LNHDA, CDR2 SQIVND (reference sequence). The CDR3 DNA reads TGTGCCAGTTCGACAAGCAATCAGCCCCAGCATTTT. Translated: CASSTSNQPQHF.

This clone was detected only a few times. V and J are TRBV18 and TRBJ1-1; D not certain. Germline V lookup: CDR1 KGHSH, CDR2 LQKENI. This CDR3 spans 15 amino acids. Deletions cut 4 bases from V and 1 base from J, with 13 bases between. The CDR3 nucleotides read TGTGCCAGCTCACAAGCTCGGGAGACGAACACTGAAGCTTTCTTT. Translated, it gives CASSQARETNTEAFF.

The chain uses TRBV7-9 and TRBJ2-1; weak D call: TRBD1 (5 bases). Deletions cut 2 bases from V and 1 base from J, with 9 bases between. Germline-derived CDR1 and CDR2 are SEHNR and FQNEAQ (reference sequence). The CDR3 has 15 residues. CDR3 sequence: CASSLQGSSYNEQFF. The CDR3, as DNA: TGTGCCAGCAGCTTACAGGGTTCGTCCTACAATGAGCAGTTCTTC.